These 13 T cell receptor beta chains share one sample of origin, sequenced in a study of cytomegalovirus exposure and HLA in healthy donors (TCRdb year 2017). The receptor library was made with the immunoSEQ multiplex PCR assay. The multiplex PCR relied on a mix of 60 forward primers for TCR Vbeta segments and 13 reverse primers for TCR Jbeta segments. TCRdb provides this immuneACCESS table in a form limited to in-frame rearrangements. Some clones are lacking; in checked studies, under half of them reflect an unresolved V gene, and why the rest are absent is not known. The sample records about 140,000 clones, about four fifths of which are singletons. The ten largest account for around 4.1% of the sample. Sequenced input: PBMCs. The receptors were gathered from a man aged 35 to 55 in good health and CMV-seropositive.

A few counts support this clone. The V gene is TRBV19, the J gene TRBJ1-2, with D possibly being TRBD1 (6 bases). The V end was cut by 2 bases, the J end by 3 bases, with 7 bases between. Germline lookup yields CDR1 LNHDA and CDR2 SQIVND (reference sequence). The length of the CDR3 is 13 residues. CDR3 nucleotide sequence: TGTGCCAGTAGTATACAGGGGTACTATGGCTACACCTTC. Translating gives CASSIQGYYGYTF. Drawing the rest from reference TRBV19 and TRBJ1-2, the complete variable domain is DGGITQSPKYLFRKEGQNVTLSCEQNLNHDAMYWYRQDPGQGLRLIYYSQIVNDFQKGDIAEGYSVSREKKESFPLTVTSAQKNPTAFYLCASSIQGYYGYTFGSGTRLTVV.

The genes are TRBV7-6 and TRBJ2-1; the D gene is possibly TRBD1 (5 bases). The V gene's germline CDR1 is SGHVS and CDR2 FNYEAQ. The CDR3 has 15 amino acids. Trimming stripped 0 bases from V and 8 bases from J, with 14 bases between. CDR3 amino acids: CASSLAGWGPDEQFF. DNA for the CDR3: TGTGCCAGCAGCTTAGCCGGGTGGGGCCCAGATGAGCAGTTCTTC.

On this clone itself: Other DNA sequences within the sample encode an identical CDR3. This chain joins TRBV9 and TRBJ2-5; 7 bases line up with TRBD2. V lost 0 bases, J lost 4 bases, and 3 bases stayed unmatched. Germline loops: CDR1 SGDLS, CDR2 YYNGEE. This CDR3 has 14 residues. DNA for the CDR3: TGTGCCAGCAGCGTAGGGCCGGGAGGAGAGACCCAGTACTTC. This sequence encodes CASSVGPGGETQYF.

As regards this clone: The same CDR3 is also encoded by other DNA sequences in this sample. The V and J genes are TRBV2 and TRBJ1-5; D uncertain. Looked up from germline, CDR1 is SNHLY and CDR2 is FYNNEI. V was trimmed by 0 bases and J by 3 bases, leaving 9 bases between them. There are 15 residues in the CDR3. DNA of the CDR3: TGTGCCAGCAGTGAAGCGCGGCGGAACAATCAGCCCCAGCATTTT. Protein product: CASSEARRNNQPQHF.

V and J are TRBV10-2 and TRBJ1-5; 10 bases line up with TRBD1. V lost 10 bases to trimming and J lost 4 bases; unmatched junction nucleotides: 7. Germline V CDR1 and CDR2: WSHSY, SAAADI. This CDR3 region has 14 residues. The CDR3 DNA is TGCGCCAACCGGGACAGGGGACCTAATCAGCCCCAGCATTTT. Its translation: CANRDRGPNQPQHF.

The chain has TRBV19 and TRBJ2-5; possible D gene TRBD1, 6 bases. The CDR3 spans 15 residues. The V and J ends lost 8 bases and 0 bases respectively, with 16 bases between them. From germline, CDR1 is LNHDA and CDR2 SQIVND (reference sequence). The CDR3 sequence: CASSIGGQYQETQYF. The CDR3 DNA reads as TGTGCCAGTTCCATAGGAGGACAGTACCAAGAGACCCAGTACTTC.

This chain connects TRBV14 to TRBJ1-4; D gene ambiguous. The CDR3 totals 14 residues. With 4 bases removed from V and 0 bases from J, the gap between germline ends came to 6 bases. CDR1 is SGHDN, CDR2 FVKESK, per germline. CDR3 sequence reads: CASSRLATNEKLFF. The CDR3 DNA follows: TGTGCCAGCAGCCGGCTCGCAACTAATGAAAAACTGTTTTTT.

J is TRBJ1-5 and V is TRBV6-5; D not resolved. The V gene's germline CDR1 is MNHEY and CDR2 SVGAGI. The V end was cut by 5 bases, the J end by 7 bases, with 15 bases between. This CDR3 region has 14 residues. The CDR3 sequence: CASSPLDSGQPQHF. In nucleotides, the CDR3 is TGTGCCAGCAGTCCCCTGGACTCCGGGCAGCCCCAGCATTTT.

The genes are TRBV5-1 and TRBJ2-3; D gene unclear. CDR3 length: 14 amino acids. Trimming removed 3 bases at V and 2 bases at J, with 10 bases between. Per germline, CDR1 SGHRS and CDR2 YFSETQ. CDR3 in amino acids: CASSSSLDTDTQYF. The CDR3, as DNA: TGCGCCAGCAGCTCGTCACTCGACACAGATACGCAGTATTTT.

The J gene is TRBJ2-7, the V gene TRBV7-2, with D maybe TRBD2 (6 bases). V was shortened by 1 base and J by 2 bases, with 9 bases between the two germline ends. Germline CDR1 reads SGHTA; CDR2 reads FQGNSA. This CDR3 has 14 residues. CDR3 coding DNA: TGTGCCAGCAGCTTAGGCGGGATTACCTACGAGCAGTACTTC. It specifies CASSLGGITYEQYF.

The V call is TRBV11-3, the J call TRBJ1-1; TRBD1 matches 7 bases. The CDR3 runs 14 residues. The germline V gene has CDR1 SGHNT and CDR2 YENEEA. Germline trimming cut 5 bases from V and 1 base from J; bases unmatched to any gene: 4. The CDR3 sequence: CASSPRQGNTEAFF. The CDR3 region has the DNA TGTGCCAGCAGCCCGCGACAGGGGAACACTGAAGCTTTCTTT.

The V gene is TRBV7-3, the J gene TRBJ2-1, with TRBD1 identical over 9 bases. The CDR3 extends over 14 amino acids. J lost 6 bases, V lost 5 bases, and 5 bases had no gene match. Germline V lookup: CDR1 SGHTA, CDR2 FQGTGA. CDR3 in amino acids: CASSPDRGSNEQFF. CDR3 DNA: TGTGCCAGCAGCCCGGACAGGGGTAGCAATGAGCAGTTCTTC.

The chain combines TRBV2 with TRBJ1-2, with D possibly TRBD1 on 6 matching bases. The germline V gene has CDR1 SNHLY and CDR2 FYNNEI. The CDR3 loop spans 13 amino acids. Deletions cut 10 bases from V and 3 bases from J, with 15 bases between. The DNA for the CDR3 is TGTGCCACCCCAGGCGGGGGCTACTATGGCTACACCTTC. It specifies CATPGGGYYGYTF.